This TCR beta chain was sequenced during a study of T cells in Graves' hyperthyroidism and ophthalmopathy (dated 2019 in TCRdb). About the study as a whole: Peripheral blood samples were taken at initial diagnosis, before any treatment was given. To identify TCR V-J signatures that set the groups apart, the researchers used a discovery cohort of 100 patients, made up of 40 to 45 with Graves' ophthalmopathy and about 59 with stable Graves' hyperthyroidism. Prospective prediction of ophthalmopathy was tested in an independent validation cohort consisting of some 18 hyperthyroidism patients and approximately 16 patients who later progressed to ophthalmopathy. For training and testing, the 80 to 100 patients in the discovery cohort were randomly divided in a 7:3 ratio. In more than 5 Graves' hyperthyroidism patients, the study also compared T-cell repertoires from thyroid tissue with T-cell repertoires from blood. After blood sampling, hyperthyroidism patients were treated with methimazole at a starting dose of 30 mg daily, and ophthalmopathy patients were treated with high-dose intravenous methylprednisolone. The paper reports TCR Vbeta CDR3 sequencing of approximately 140 peripheral blood samples: 40 to 45 ophthalmopathy, around 80 hyperthyroidism and approximately 17 progressor patients.

General findings and caveats noted by the study authors: No statistical method was used to fix the sample size in advance, and group allocation was not hidden from the investigators. Most expanded thyroid clonotypes (frequency above 0.001) were also detected in blood, suggesting blood repertoires may reflect thyroid immune responses. In validation, the model predicted progression to ophthalmopathy with 55% to 71% sensitivity and approximately 74% specificity, a median of about six months before onset. In cross-validation, a model built on a 13 V-J signature told ophthalmopathy apart from stable hyperthyroidism with approximately 91% sensitivity and about 81% specificity, and in testing the same model reached 80%/75%.

In the ophthalmopathy patients, disease was moderately to severely active, with a Clinical Activity Score of 3 or more, a NOSPECS grade of 4 or more, and a duration of less than 3 months. Patients with uncontrolled infections, other autoimmune diseases, pregnancy or lactation were excluded. Clinical symptoms, serum thyroxine and TRAb, thyroid ultrasound, and orbital computed tomography formed the basis for the diagnoses. PBMCs were isolated from about 10 ml of fresh peripheral blood by Ficoll-Paque density gradient centrifugation. Total RNA was extracted using Trizol reagent, and RNA quality was assessed on an Agilent 2100 Bioanalyzer. CDR1 is given as MDHEN and CDR2 as SYDVKM, both from the germline V gene. Its CDR3 holds 14 amino acids, cysteine through phenylalanine. Just the 42-base CDR3 DNA is kept, in frame starting at base 1. From V the trimming removes 8 bases and from J it removes 4 bases, while the gene matches leave 11 bases of the junction unaccounted for.

The TCR beta CDR3 regions were amplified from the RNA transcripts. The TCR CDR3 was subjected to a first round of RT-PCR using the HTBI primer set and the Qiagen OneStep RT-PCR kit. A second multiplex PCR round built the libraries, followed by size selection and purification. Libraries were sequenced paired-end with 100 bp reads on an Illumina HiSeq2000. In the original analysis: SOAPnuke was used to process the raw data, removing reads that contained adapters or uncalled bases, had a mean Phred below 15, or lacked an exact match to the constant primer or identifier. High-quality paired reads were merged with COPE v1.2.5, and unique nucleotide sequences were defined as clonotypes. MiTCR v1.1 was used to align clonotypes to the IMGT TRBV, TRBD and TRBJ reference segments. Only V-J combinations with frequency above 0.0001, covering about 99% of repertoires, were analysed. A TCS score was defined as the ratio of F50 (clonal expansion) to E x V (chaos), with BLOSUM62-based TCRdist applied between CDR3 peptides within each V-J. Welch's t-statistics and random forest reduced approximately 520 V-J features to 13, which were used in a naive Bayes classifier (R e1071). TCRdb reworked the public reads: Q25 trimming with fastp, MiXCR clone assembly, productive beta chains retained. One record per CDR3 amino acid sequence lists the most common genes and DNA. The V and J calls were determined by TCRdb, not by the authors. This sample lists about 290,000 distinct CDR3 sequences; roughly a fifth were detected once. The ten biggest clones cover 35% to 45% of the sample.

Comment on this clonotype: What this receptor recognizes is not known. No clone much larger than this one lies a single base away; base qualities are absent.

What was sequenced was blood. This sequence originates from a man aged 50-59 years with Graves' ophthalmopathy. Recombination joined TRBV28 with TRBJ2-7; 7 central nucleotides agree with TRBD1. The sequenced DNA: TGTGCCAGCGGAACCGGGACAGTAGTTTACGAGCAGTACTTC. Translated, this is CASGTGTVVYEQYF. With the portions outside the CDR3 filled from the reference TRBV28 and TRBJ2-7 genes, the complete variable region becomes DVKVTQSSRYLVKRTGEKVFLECVQDMDHENMFWYRQDPGLGLRLIYFSYDVKMKEKGDIPEGYSVSREKKERFSLILESASTNQTSMYLCASGTGTVVYEQYFGPGTRLTVT.